These T cell receptor beta chains were read from a single sample in a study of blood T cell repertoires in COVID-19. Profiled with immunoSEQ multiplex PCR; TCRdb holds only in-frame clones, not every one. Of 650,000 to 800,000 clones in the sample, 85% to 90% were seen once. The sample taken for sequencing was peripheral blood. The receptors were sampled from a woman under 30 with acute or convalescent COVID-19. Both conserved end residues are part of each CDR3. Each record gives: D gene, clone size, V gene, J gene, CDR3 DNA, CDR3 protein. D genes are given only for firm matches. Where a row states a size, it is once, few, many or the class of an expanded clone; other rows omit it.

>NA|NA|TRBV6-5|TRBJ1-2
TGTGCCAGCAGGGACAGCTCTAACTATGGCTACACCTTC
CASRDSSNYGYTF
>NA|NA|TRBV24-1|TRBJ1-1
TGTGCCACCAGTGATTCAGGACAGAACACTGAAGCTTTCTTT
CATSDSGQNTEAFF
>NA|NA|TRBV6-5|TRBJ1-1
TGTGCCAGCAGTTACTCCAGTGCCACTGAAGCTTTCTTT
CASSYSSATEAFF
>TRBD1|NA|TRBV18|TRBJ2-7
TGTGCCAGCTCCCCCGGGACAGGGTACGAGCAGTACTTC
CASSPGTGYEQYF
>NA|NA|TRBV7-7|TRBJ2-2
TGTGCCAGCAGCATCACCCGGGGAACGTCCGGGGAGCTGTTTTTT
CASSITRGTSGELFF
>NA|NA|TRBV5-4|TRBJ1-2
TGTGCCAGCAGCTTAAGGGCGGGGGGCTACACCTTC
CASSLRAGGYTF
>NA|once|TRBV27|TRBJ1-2
TGTGCCAGCAGTTTTGCGGCTAACTATGGCTACACCTTC
CASSFAANYGYTF
>NA|NA|TRBV5-8|TRBJ1-5
TGTGCCAGCAGCTTGGCCCGGTTCAATCAGCCCCAGCATTTT
CASSLARFNQPQHF
>TRBD2|NA|TRBV2|TRBJ2-3
TGTGCCAGCAGGTCCGGGCGGGGGTCAGATACGCAGTATTTT
CASRSGRGSDTQYF
>NA|few|TRBV7-2|TRBJ1-1
TGTGCCAGCAGCCAGACAGGTTCCCGAACTGAAGCTTTCTTT
CASSQTGSRTEAFF
>TRBD2|NA|TRBV27|TRBJ2-3
TGTGCCAGCAGTTTAATAGCGGCGGGGGGTATACGGGACACGCAGTATTTT
CASSLIAAGGIRDTQYF
>NA|NA|TRBV12-3/TRBV12-4|TRBJ1-1
TGTGCCAGCAGTTTAACAGCTGAAGCTTTCTTT
CASSLTAEAFF
>TRBD1|NA|TRBV11-2|TRBJ1-2
TGTGCCAGCAGCTTCCTGCCTGGACAGGGAAGCTATGGCTACACCTTC
CASSFLPGQGSYGYTF
>NA|NA|TRBV5-1|TRBJ2-7
TGCGCCAGCAGCTCGGGGTCGTCCTACGAGCAGTACTTC
CASSSGSSYEQYF
>TRBD1|NA|TRBV13|TRBJ1-4
TGTGCCAGCAGCCCTGGAGGGGACAGTAATGAAAAACTGTTTTTT
CASSPGGDSNEKLFF
>TRBD1|NA|TRBV13|TRBJ1-1
TGTGCCACGTCCCGGACAGGGTTCACTGAAGCTTTCTTT
CATSRTGFTEAFF
>TRBD1|NA|TRBV18|TRBJ1-5
TGTGCCAGCTCGAGGACAGGGGCCCTCAATCAGCCCCAGCATTTT
CASSRTGALNQPQHF
>NA|few|TRBV27|TRBJ1-6
TGTGCCAGCAGCTGGGACAAAGGAAATTCACCCCTCCACTTT
CASSWDKGNSPLHF
>TRBD1|NA|TRBV24-1|TRBJ1-6
TGTGCCACCAATTCGGGACAGGCTAATTCACCCCTCCACTTT
CATNSGQANSPLHF
>NA|NA|TRBV6-5|TRBJ2-3
TGTGCCAGCAGTTACCAAGGTGCCCTAGCATCAGATACGCAGTATTTT
CASSYQGALASDTQYF
>TRBD2|NA|TRBV29-1|TRBJ2-7
TGCAGCGTTGAAGGGTCTGGGAGGGAGAGAGACGAGCAGTACTTC
CSVEGSGRERDEQYF
>NA|NA|TRBV1|TRBJ2-5
TGCACCAGCAGCCCCCGGACTAGCGGGGGGCGGCCGGGGGAGACCCAGTACTTC
CTSSPRTSGGRPGETQYF
>NA|NA|TRBV6-5|TRBJ1-1
TGTGCCAGCAGTTACTCGACGGCGGACAGAACTGAAGCTTTCTTT
CASSYSTADRTEAFF
>NA|NA|TRBV5-1|TRBJ1-1
TGCGCCTCAAGCTTACAGGGTGGGACTGAAGCTTTCTTT
CASSLQGGTEAFF
>NA|NA|TRBV7-6|TRBJ1-1
TGTGCCAGCAGCTTGGGATCGGGGGGGGAGACTGAAGCTTTCTTT
CASSLGSGGETEAFF
>NA|NA|TRBV4-1|TRBJ2-7
TGCGCCAGCAGCCAAGTCCCTTCCGGCGAGCAGTACTTC
CASSQVPSGEQYF
>TRBD1|NA|TRBV27|TRBJ1-6
TGTGCCAGCAGTACGACAGGGAATTCACCCCTCCACTTT
CASSTTGNSPLHF
>NA|NA|TRBV18|TRBJ1-6
TGTGCCAGCTCACGACAGGCGACGGTAAAGAATTCACCCCTCCACTTT
CASSRQATVKNSPLHF
>NA|NA|TRBV30|TRBJ1-5
TGTGCCTGGTCCCAGGGAAATCAGCCCCAGCATTTT
CAWSQGNQPQHF
>NA|NA|TRBV10-3|TRBJ1-1
TGTGCCATCAGGCGGGGAAACTGGGAGATAGATGAAGCTTTCTTT
CAIRRGNWEIDEAFF
>NA|NA|TRBV5-6|TRBJ2-3
TGTGCCAGCAGCTTCGCAGATACGCAGTATTTT
CASSFADTQYF
>TRBD1|NA|TRBV27|TRBJ1-6
TGTGCCAGCGGGTTCGGGACAGCCTATAATTCACCCCTCCACTTT
CASGFGTAYNSPLHF
>NA|NA|TRBV4-3|TRBJ2-3
TGCGCCAGCAGCCAACTCCGGGACATCTACACAGATACGCAGTATTTT
CASSQLRDIYTDTQYF
>TRBD2|NA|TRBV5-1|TRBJ2-7
TGCGCCAGCAGCCCGTTTGACGGGGGGTACGAGCAGTACTTC
CASSPFDGGYEQYF
>TRBD1|NA|TRBV7-3|TRBJ1-1
TGTGCCAGCAGCTTATTGAAGGCGACGTTAACAGGGGACCTCTTT
CASSLLKATLTGDLF
>TRBD2|NA|TRBV3-1/TRBV3-2|TRBJ2-3
TGTGCCAGCAGCCAAGGCCCCCTGCGGCGGGGGGCGGGAGATACGCAGTATTTT
CASSQGPLRRGAGDTQYF
>TRBD1|NA|TRBV6-4|TRBJ1-1
TGTGCCAGCAGCCTCGGGACAGGGGGTGAAGCTTTCTTT
CASSLGTGGEAFF
>NA|NA|TRBV10-3|TRBJ1-1
TGTGCCATCAGTAGACAGAGTAACACTGAAGCTTTCTTT
CAISRQSNTEAFF
>NA|NA|TRBV18|TRBJ1-1
TGTGCCAGCTCCGGTGGGAGGGGCAGTGAAGCTTTCTTT
CASSGGRGSEAFF
>NA|NA|TRBV6-2/TRBV6-3|TRBJ2-7
TGTGCCAGCAGTTACTCAGAGTCTAATCACTACGAGCAGTACTTC
CASSYSESNHYEQYF
>NA|NA|TRBV6-9|TRBJ1-2
TGTGCCAGCAGTTATCAGGACACCTCTAACTATGGCTACACCTTC
CASSYQDTSNYGYTF
>TRBD1|NA|TRBV19|TRBJ1-1
TGTGCCAGTAGTGGCGACAGGGGGGGCTTTCCGGGTGAAGCTTTCTTT
CASSGDRGGFPGEAFF
>TRBD2|NA|TRBV10-2|TRBJ2-3
TGCGCCAGCCACCGGGGGGCAGATACGCAGTATTTT
CASHRGADTQYF
>NA|few|TRBV5-8|TRBJ1-6
TGTGCCAGCACCTACAGGGACCACTCCTATAATTCACCCCTCCACTTT
CASTYRDHSYNSPLHF
>NA|NA|TRBV7-9|TRBJ1-2
TGTGCCATTTTACTCCTACCTAAATATGGCTACACCTTC
CAILLLPKYGYTF
>TRBD2|NA|TRBV5-1|TRBJ2-7
TGCGCCAGCAGCCTCGGGACTAGCGGGGGGCAACATTCCTACGAGCAGTACTTC
CASSLGTSGGQHSYEQYF
>NA|NA|TRBV9|TRBJ1-2
TGTGCCAGCAGCGTAGATCCAGGCAATAACTATGGCTACACCTTC
CASSVDPGNNYGYTF
>NA|NA|TRBV7-3|TRBJ2-3
TGTGCCAGCAGCCACCTAGCAGCAGATACGCAGTATTTT
CASSHLAADTQYF
>NA|NA|TRBV24-1|TRBJ1-3
TGTGCCACCAGTGATGGATACTCCTCAGGGAACTCTGGAAACACCATATATTTT
CATSDGYSSGNSGNTIYF
>TRBD2|NA|TRBV7-7|TRBJ2-1
TGTGCCAGCAGCACCGGGGGGGAGCAGTTCTTC
CASSTGGEQFF